This T cell receptor (beta chain) originates from a study of blood T cell repertoires in COVID-19. Study-level information: Donors in the United States, Italy and Spain gave samples during acute or convalescent COVID-19. PBMCs, B-cell-depleted T cells, or T cells provided the cDNA or gDNA that made up the material.

In the original processing: How many nucleated cells were present was estimated from reference gene primer amplification. Some clones are missing from TCRdb's copy, which holds only in-frame ones; the method was immunoSEQ multiplex PCR. The V and J calls and the clone size are those of that table, but D and trimming were determined from the DNA. The table records roughly 150,000 clones, more than 70% of them present only once. This CDR3 is 15 amino acids long. CDR1 MNHEY and CDR2 SVGAGI come from the germline V gene. V lost 2 bases and J lost 5; bases outside the gene matches: 8. The chain links TRBV6-5 to TRBJ1-1, with 7 positions matching TRBD1. Specimen: peripheral blood. The clonotype comes from a woman in her 70s who had recovered from COVID-19. The CDR3, as DNA: TGTGCCAGCAGTTACGATGGGCCAGGGGGGACTGAAGCTTTCTTT. This codes for CASSYDGPGGTEAFF.